The 32 T cell receptor beta chains reported below all come from one sample, sequenced in a study of T cell responses to AZD1222 COVID-19 vaccine. TCRdb's table, derived via immunoSEQ multiplex PCR, lists solely in-frame clones and lacks some. The data contain around 78,000 clones, almost 90% of them singletons. Sequencing used peripheral blood, obtained 28 days after the second AZD1222 dose. The receptors were sampled from an adult who received the AZD1222 COVID-19 vaccine.

V and J are TRBV12-3 or TRBV12-4 and TRBJ1-6; 7 nucleotides match TRBD1. V was pared by 6 bases and J by 10 bases, with 6 bases of the junction left unmatched. The CDR3 is 13 amino acids. The CDR3 DNA sequence: TGTGCCAGCAGGGCCAGGGGGTTATCACCCCTCCACTTT. Translation: CASRARGLSPLHF.

V gene TRBV7-2 combines with J gene TRBJ2-7, with D unresolved. This CDR3 is built from 12 residues. Trimming took off 1 base at V and 2 bases at J, with 3 bases between the two ends. CDR1 is SGHTA and CDR2 is FQGNSA in the germline V gene. The CDR3 protein is CASSLVAYEQYF. The CDR3 DNA follows: TGTGCCAGCAGCTTAGTCGCCTACGAGCAGTACTTC.

The chain employs TRBV7-2 and TRBJ2-3; TRBD2 might be the D (5 bases). The CDR3 is 13 amino acids. V shed 5 bases and J shed 4 bases, with 10 bases lying between them. Germline CDR1 is SGHTA and CDR2 is FQGNSA. CDR3 nucleotide sequence: TGTGCCAGCAGCCCCCCCGGGGCAGATACGCAGTATTTT. Protein product: CASSPPGADTQYF.

With respect to this clone: Other DNA sequences in the same sample also yield this CDR3. The V call is TRBV9, the J call TRBJ2-7; the match to TRBD1 covers 7 bases. Germline values: CDR1 SGDLS, CDR2 YYNGEE. The CDR3 length is 14 residues. After removal of 0 bases from V and 2 bases from J, the junction contained 2 bases not matched to a gene. CDR3 nucleotides: TGTGCCAGCAGCGTAGGCCAGGGGGCCTACGAGCAGTACTTC. Protein product: CASSVGQGAYEQYF.

The rearrangement links TRBV7-2 to TRBJ2-1; 8 bases align to TRBD2. The CDR3 consists of 15 residues. In germline, CDR1 is SGHTA, CDR2 FQGNSA. J lost 9 bases, V lost 8 bases, and 15 bases had no gene match. The CDR3 here is CASLTEGLVVSEQFF. For the CDR3, the DNA is TGTGCCAGCCTCACGGAGGGACTAGTCGTTAGTGAGCAGTTCTTC.

This chain connects TRBV27 to TRBJ1-2; TRBD1 matches at 7 bases. The germline V gene has CDR1 MNHEY and CDR2 SMNVEV (reference sequence). V shed 2 bases and J 10 bases; nucleotides not matched to a gene: 13. This CDR3 is built from 15 residues. The CDR3 nucleotides read TGTGCCAGCAGTTTAGAGCGGGACAGCCTCAGGGCCTACACCTTC. Amino acids: CASSLERDSLRAYTF.

CDR3 loop: CASSRQGPEAFF. CDR3 nucleotide sequence: TGTGCCAGCAGCCGACAGGGGCCTGAAGCTTTCTTT. This sequence joins TRBV11-2 and TRBJ1-1; 8 bases are a match to TRBD1. V gave up 5 bases and J gave up 6 bases; unmatched junction bases: 2. This CDR3 is built from 12 residues. The germline V gene has CDR1 SGHAT and CDR2 FQNNGV.

The chain links TRBV25-1 to TRBJ1-1; D unclear. Trimming cost V 2 bases and J 7 bases, with 14 bases left between them. The CDR3 sequence is 14 residues long. The germline V gene has CDR1 MGHDK and CDR2 SYGVNS. CDR3 sequence: CASSEMGMPVEAFF. The CDR3 coding sequence is TGTGCCAGCAGTGAAATGGGAATGCCCGTTGAAGCTTTCTTT.

The rearrangement uses TRBV18 and TRBJ2-3; D gene ambiguous. This CDR3 region has 11 residues. The germline V gene encodes CDR1 KGHSH and CDR2 LQKENI. V was cut by 3 bases and J by 5 bases, with 3 bases left in between. In nucleotides, the CDR3 is TGTGCCAGCTCACCTTTAGATACGCAGTATTTT. Translating gives CASSPLDTQYF.

This clone has just one count. The chain has TRBV14 and TRBJ2-1; no firm D call. Between the trimmed V and J ends, which lost 3 bases and 0 bases, there was a span of 12 bases. The CDR3 is made up of 16 amino acids. The germline gives CDR1 SGHDN, CDR2 FVKESK. CDR3 residues: CASSQEKYSSYNEQFF. Here the CDR3 DNA reads TGTGCCAGCAGCCAGGAGAAATATAGCTCCTACAATGAGCAGTTCTTC.

V usage is TRBV29-1 and J usage is TRBJ1-4; maybe TRBD1 (5 bases). The V and J ends lost 5 bases and 8 bases respectively, with 15 bases between them. The CDR3 has 13 amino acids. Looked up from germline, CDR1 is SQVTM and CDR2 is ANQGSEA. This CDR3 is CSVCMGDREKLFF. The CDR3 nucleotides read TGCAGCGTTTGCATGGGGGATCGGGAAAAACTGTTTTTT. Complete variable domain (other parts from reference TRBV29-1 and TRBJ1-4): SAVISQKPSRDICQRGTSLTIQCQVDSQVTMMFWYRQQPGQSLTLIATANQGSEATYESGFVIDKFPISRPNLTFSTLTVSNMSPEDSSIYLCSVCMGDREKLFFGSGTQLSVL.

The chain links TRBV28 to TRBJ2-3; TRBD1 matches 8 bases. Germline CDR1 reads MDHEN; CDR2 reads SYDVKM. The CDR3 length is 17 residues. The J segment lost 4 bases and the V segment lost 3 bases, leaving 12 bases of the junction unmatched. CDR3 DNA sequence: TGTGCCAGCAGTTTTGCTCCAGGACAGGGATTGGCAGATACGCAGTATTTT. It is translated as CASSFAPGQGLADTQYF.

The rearrangement uses TRBV3-1 (or the pseudogene TRBV3-2) and TRBJ1-1; no definite D call. CDR3 length: 15 residues. V was clipped by 0 bases and J by 0 bases, with 8 bases between them. Germline loops: CDR1 LGHDT, CDR2 YNNKEL (reference sequence). For the CDR3, the DNA is TGTGCCAGCAGCCAAGAAAACCTGATGAACACTGAAGCTTTCTTT. It codes for CASSQENLMNTEAFF.

V gene TRBV29-1 combines with J gene TRBJ1-2, with TRBD1 matching over 9 bases. Germline-derived CDR1 and CDR2 are SQVTM and ANQGSEA. This CDR3 contains 16 residues. The J segment lost 3 bases and the V segment lost 1 base, leaving 9 bases of the junction unmatched. DNA of the CDR3: TGCAGCGTTGAAGGGACAGGGGAAACCACCTACTATGGCTACACCTTC. Amino acid sequence: CSVEGTGETTYYGYTF.

This chain connects TRBV4-1 to TRBJ2-2; 7 nucleotides agree with TRBD2. This CDR3 contains 17 residues. V lost 4 bases and J lost 5; bases outside the gene matches: 13. Looked up from germline, CDR1 is MGHRA and CDR2 is YSYEKL. The CDR3 sequence: CASSLVHRGDTTGELFF. CDR3 sequence (DNA): TGCGCCAGCAGCCTCGTCCACCGGGGGGATACTACCGGGGAGCTGTTTTTT.

The V gene is TRBV9, the J gene TRBJ2-1; D ambiguous. The CDR3 is 16 amino acids. The germline gives CDR1 SGDLS, CDR2 YYNGEE. Trimming took 0 bases from V and 6 from J, leaving 16 bases between them. DNA of the CDR3: TGTGCCAGCAGCGTAGACGGAAACAGCTTAGGCAATGAGCAGTTCTTC. Residues: CASSVDGNSLGNEQFF.

The V gene is TRBV24-1, the J gene TRBJ2-3; tentatively, D is TRBD2 (7 bases). Germline-derived CDR1 and CDR2 are KGHDR and SFDVKD. CDR3 length: 16 residues. V was shortened by 0 bases and J by 6 bases, with 15 bases between the two germline ends. The CDR3 loop is CATSDLPGGTSDTQYF. The CDR3, as DNA: TGTGCCACCAGTGATTTGCCCGGGGGGACAAGCGATACGCAGTATTTT.

The CDR3 sequence is CASSQDLGSISTDTQYF. The CDR3 DNA sequence: TGCGCCAGCAGCCAAGATCTGGGCAGCATAAGCACAGATACGCAGTATTTT. The V gene is TRBV4-3, the J gene TRBJ2-3; D is undetermined. Germline V gene sequence: CDR1 LGHNA, CDR2 YSLEER. V dropped 0 bases and J dropped 0 bases, with 13 bases sitting between them. The CDR3 sequence is 17 residues long.

The chain combines TRBV9 with TRBJ1-3, with D unclear. The CDR3 has 15 residues. CDR1 is SGDLS, CDR2 YYNGEE, per germline. Trimming shortened V by 4 bases and J by 0 bases, and 11 bases separated the two germline ends. CDR3 sequence: CASSSRAGSGNTIYF. The CDR3 DNA sequence: TGTGCCAGCAGCTCACGAGCCGGCTCTGGAAACACCATATATTTT.

The rearrangement joins TRBV29-1 to TRBJ1-2; 7 bases are a match to TRBD1. The CDR3 loop spans 13 amino acids. Germline-derived CDR1 and CDR2 are SQVTM and ANQGSEA. Trimming at V came to 2 bases and at J to 4 bases, leaving 4 bases not matched to a gene. CDR3 nucleotide sequence: TGCAGCGTTGAAACGGGGACAGTCTATGGCTACACCTTC. Its protein is CSVETGTVYGYTF.

V gene TRBV6-1 combines with J gene TRBJ2-7; D perhaps matches TRBD1 (5 bases). Germline values: CDR1 MNHNS, CDR2 SASEGT. This CDR3 region has 14 residues. The V and J ends lost 1 base and 5 bases respectively, with 12 bases between them. The CDR3 spells CASSEGQGRDEQYF. As DNA, the CDR3 is TGTGCCAGCAGTGAAGGGCAGGGCCGGGACGAGCAGTACTTC.

The rearrangement joins TRBV12-3 or TRBV12-4 to TRBJ1-2; D might be TRBD1 (5 bases). The CDR3 has 11 residues. V gave up 3 bases and J gave up 6 bases, with 5 bases separating them. The CDR3 DNA is TGTGCCAGCAGTTTCAGGGATGGCTACACCTTC. This gives the protein CASSFRDGYTF.

The gene calls are TRBV19 and TRBJ1-1; D may be TRBD1 (6 bases). This CDR3 is 13 amino acids long. The ends were cut back, 1 base at V and 4 bases at J, with 7 bases in the middle. Germline V gene sequence: CDR1 LNHDA, CDR2 SQIVND (reference sequence). DNA of the CDR3: TGTGCCAGTAGTATAGGAGGGGGCACTGAAGCTTTCTTT. This sequence encodes CASSIGGGTEAFF.

The chain has TRBV28 and TRBJ1-6, with D tentatively TRBD1 (6 bases). The CDR3 runs 15 residues. Germline V gene sequence: CDR1 MDHEN, CDR2 SYDVKM. Trimming took 5 bases from V and 5 from J, leaving 13 bases between them. The DNA for the CDR3 is TGTGCCAGCAGTAGCGGACAGAGGGATAATTCACCCCTCCACTTT. The encoded protein is CASSSGQRDNSPLHF.

This clone was counted a single time. This rearrangement joins TRBV7-2 to TRBJ1-1; no clear D gene. CDR3 length: 13 amino acids. Trimming took 5 bases from V and 4 from J, leaving 11 bases between them. Per germline, CDR1 SGHTA and CDR2 FQGNSA. The CDR3, as DNA: TGTGCCAGCAGCCCAGCCTGGGGCACTGAAGCTTTCTTT. It specifies CASSPAWGTEAFF. The full variable domain, in which reference TRBV7-2 and TRBJ1-1 provide the parts outside the CDR3, is GAGVSQSPSNKVTEKGKDVELRCDPISGHTALYWYRQSLGQGLEFLIYFQGNSAPDKSGLPSDRFSAERTGGSVSTLTIQRTQQEDSAVYLCASSPAWGTEAFFGQGTRLTVV.

This CDR3 is CASSPKGTLAKNIQYF. DNA of the CDR3: TGCGCCAGCAGCCCCAAGGGGACATTGGCCAAAAACATTCAGTACTTC. The J gene is TRBJ2-4, the V gene TRBV4-1; D is perhaps TRBD1 (6 bases). Germline-derived CDR1 and CDR2 are MGHRA and YSYEKL. CDR3 size: 16 residues. Trimming pared 4 bases from V and 1 base from J, leaving 14 bases between.

The CDR3 DNA reads TGTGCCAGCAGTGAACTCGGGGCGCCCCAGCCCCAGCATTTT. It specifies CASSELGAPQPQHF. The chain couples TRBV2 to TRBJ1-5; TRBD1 might be the D (5 bases). The CDR3 covers 14 residues. Per germline, CDR1 SNHLY and CDR2 FYNNEI. V was cut by 2 bases and J by 7 bases, with 12 bases left in between.

The CDR3 loop is CASSSGEANTQYF. DNA of the CDR3: TGTGCCAGCAGCAGTGGGGAGGCGAACACGCAGTATTTT. This rearrangement joins TRBV21-1 to TRBJ2-3; TRBD2, as called in the table, went unchecked against the DNA. TRBV21-1 is assigned pseudogene status. The CDR3 is 13 amino acids.

This rearrangement joins TRBV2 to TRBJ1-4; no clear D. V was trimmed by 4 bases and J by 5 bases, leaving 5 bases between them. This CDR3 comprises 12 residues. Germline V CDR1 and CDR2: SNHLY, FYNNEI. CDR3 region: CASSAGNEKLFF. The DNA for the CDR3 is TGTGCCAGCAGTGCGGGGAATGAAAAACTGTTTTTT.

The rearrangement links TRBV7-3 to TRBJ2-6; tentative D call: TRBD2 (5 bases). The V and J ends lost 0 bases and 0 bases respectively, with 6 bases between them. This CDR3 has 16 amino acids. Germline V gives CDR1 SGHTA, CDR2 FQGTGA. Here the CDR3 DNA reads TGTGCCAGCAGCTTAACGCGGGCCTCTGGGGCCAACGTCCTGACTTTC. Protein sequence: CASSLTRASGANVLTF.

The chain employs TRBV24-1 and TRBJ1-1, with a tentative D call TRBD1 (6 bases). V lost 4 bases to trimming and J lost 3 bases, with 11 bases between them. The CDR3 is 14 residues long. CDR1 and CDR2 from the germline V gene are KGHDR and SFDVKD. The DNA for the CDR3 is TGTGCCACCAGTGACCAAGGGGGGGACACTGAAGCTTTCTTT. Encoded protein: CATSDQGGDTEAFF.

The rearrangement joins TRBV6-6 to TRBJ2-7; tentative D call: TRBD2 (6 bases). This CDR3 region has 14 residues. Trimming left V 3 bases short and J 5 bases short, with 14 bases between. The germline V gene encodes CDR1 MNHNY and CDR2 SVGAGI (reference sequence). The CDR3 loop reads CASSYRGSGHEQYF. In DNA form, the CDR3 reads TGTGCCAGCAGTTATCGGGGGTCCGGTCACGAGCAGTACTTC.